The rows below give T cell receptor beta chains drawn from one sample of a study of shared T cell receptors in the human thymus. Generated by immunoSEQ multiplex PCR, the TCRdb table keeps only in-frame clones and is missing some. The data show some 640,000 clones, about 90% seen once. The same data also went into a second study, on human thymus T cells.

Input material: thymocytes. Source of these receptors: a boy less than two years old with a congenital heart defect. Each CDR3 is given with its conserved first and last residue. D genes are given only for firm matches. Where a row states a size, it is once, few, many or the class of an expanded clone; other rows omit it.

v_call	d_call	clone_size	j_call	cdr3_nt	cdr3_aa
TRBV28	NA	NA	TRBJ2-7	TGTGCCAGCAGTCCTGACATCTCCTACGAGCAGTACTTC	CASSPDISYEQYF
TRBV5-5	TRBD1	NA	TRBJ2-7	TGTGCCAGCAGCCCGGGACAGGGCGTCAACTACGAGCAGTACTTC	CASSPGQGVNYEQYF
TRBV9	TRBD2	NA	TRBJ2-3	TGTGCCAGCAGCGTAGGAGATCGACTAGCGGGAGCCCCAGATACGCAGTATTTT	CASSVGDRLAGAPDTQYF
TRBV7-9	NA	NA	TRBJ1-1	TGTGCCGCCGGGCCTCTGGGGGGGAACACTGAAGCTTTCTTT	CAAGPLGGNTEAFF
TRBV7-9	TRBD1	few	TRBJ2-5	TGTGCCAGCAACCTGGACAGGGTATCAGAGACCCAGTACTTC	CASNLDRVSETQYF
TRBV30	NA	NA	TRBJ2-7	TGTGCCTGGAGTTCACAGGTGAACAACGAGCAGTACTTC	CAWSSQVNNEQYF
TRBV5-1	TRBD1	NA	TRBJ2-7	TGCGCCAGCAGCTCGACAGGGTCGATCGAGCAGTACTTC	CASSSTGSIEQYF
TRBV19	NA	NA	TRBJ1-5	TGTGCCAGTAGTATGTCAGGTACCGGCAATCAGCCCCAGCATTTT	CASSMSGTGNQPQHF
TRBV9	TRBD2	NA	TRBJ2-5	TGTGCCAGCGGCCTAACGACGGGAGCGGGGAAAGAGACCCAGTACTTC	CASGLTTGAGKETQYF
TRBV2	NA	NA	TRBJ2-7	TGTGCCAGCAGTATGAGCCCCGGGACACAGCACTACGAGCAGTACTTC	CASSMSPGTQHYEQYF
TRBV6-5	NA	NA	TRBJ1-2	TGTGCCAGCACAGGAGACAGTAACTATGGCTACACCTTC	CASTGDSNYGYTF
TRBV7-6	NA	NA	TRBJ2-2	TGTGCCAGCAGCTTACTGTACACCGGGGAGCTGTTTTTT	CASSLLYTGELFF
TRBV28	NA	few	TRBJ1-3	TGTGCCAGCAGTCGGACTAAGGACCGATCCTCTGGAAACACCATATATTTT	CASSRTKDRSSGNTIYF
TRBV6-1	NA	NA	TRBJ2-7	TGTGCCAGCAGTTCCCGTGGCGGATACTCCTACGAGCAGTACTTC	CASSSRGGYSYEQYF
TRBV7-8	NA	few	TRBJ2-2	TGTGCCAGCACCGAACCCTCACGGGGGTTACTGGGTACCGGGGAGCTGTTTTTT	CASTEPSRGLLGTGELFF
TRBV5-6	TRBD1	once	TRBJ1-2	TGTGCCAGCAGCTACTTCGGACAGGATATTCTCTATGGCTACACCTTC	CASSYFGQDILYGYTF
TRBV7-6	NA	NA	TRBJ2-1	TGTGCCAGCAGCTTAGTCGGCGGGGGGACAGGGAACTACAATGAGCAGTTCTTC	CASSLVGGGTGNYNEQFF
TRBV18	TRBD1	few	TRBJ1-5	TGTGCCAGCTCACAAGACAGGGGACAGCCCCAGCATTTT	CASSQDRGQPQHF
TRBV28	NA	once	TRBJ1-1	TGTGCCAGCAGTTTAAAGGGGGTACCGGCTGAGAACACTGAAGCTTTCTTT	CASSLKGVPAENTEAFF
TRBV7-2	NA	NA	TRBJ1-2	TGTGCCAGCAGCTTAGGTGGAGCGAGGGGGGGAAATTATGGCTACACCTTC	CASSLGGARGGNYGYTF
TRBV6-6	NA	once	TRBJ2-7	TGTGCCAGCAGTTGGGTCCGAGACAGCTCCTACGAGCAGTACTTC	CASSWVRDSSYEQYF
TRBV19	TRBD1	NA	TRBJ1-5	TGTGCCAGTAGTGGACACAACAGGGGGCGCCAGCCCCAGCATTTT	CASSGHNRGRQPQHF
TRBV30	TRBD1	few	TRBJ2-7	TGTGCCTGGGAGGGGGGGGACAGGGCTTACGAGCAGTACTTC	CAWEGGDRAYEQYF
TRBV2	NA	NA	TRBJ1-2	TGTGCCAGCGAACAGGGCCATGGCTACACCTTC	CASEQGHGYTF
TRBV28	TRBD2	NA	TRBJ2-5	TGTGCCAGCAGTTCCCTCTCGAAGCGGGGGCGACAAGAGACCCAGTACTTC	CASSSLSKRGRQETQYF
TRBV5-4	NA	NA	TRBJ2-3	TGTGCCAGCAGCTTGGTGCCCCGAGGGGGGGGTAGAACAGATACGCAGTATTTT	CASSLVPRGGGRTDTQYF
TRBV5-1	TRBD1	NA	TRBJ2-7	TGCGCCAGCAGCTTGGTCGGACAGGGGATGTCCTACGAGCAGTACTTC	CASSLVGQGMSYEQYF
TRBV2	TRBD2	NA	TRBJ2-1	TGTGCCAGCAGGGGGACTAGCGGGACCGGATACAATGAGCAGTTCTTC	CASRGTSGTGYNEQFF